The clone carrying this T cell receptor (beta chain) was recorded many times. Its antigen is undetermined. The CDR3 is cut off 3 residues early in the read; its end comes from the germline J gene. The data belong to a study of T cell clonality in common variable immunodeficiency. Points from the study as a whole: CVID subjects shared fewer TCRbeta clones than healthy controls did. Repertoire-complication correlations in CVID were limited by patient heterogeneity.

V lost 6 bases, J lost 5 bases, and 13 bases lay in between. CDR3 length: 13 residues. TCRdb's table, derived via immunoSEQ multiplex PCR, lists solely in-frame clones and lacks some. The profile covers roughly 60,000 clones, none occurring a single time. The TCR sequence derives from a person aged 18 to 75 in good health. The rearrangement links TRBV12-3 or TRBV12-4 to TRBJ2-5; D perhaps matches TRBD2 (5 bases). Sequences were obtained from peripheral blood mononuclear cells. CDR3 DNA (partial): TGTGCCAGCAGACCCACTAGTCCCGAGACC. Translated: CASRPTSPET. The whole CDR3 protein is CASRPTSPETQYF.